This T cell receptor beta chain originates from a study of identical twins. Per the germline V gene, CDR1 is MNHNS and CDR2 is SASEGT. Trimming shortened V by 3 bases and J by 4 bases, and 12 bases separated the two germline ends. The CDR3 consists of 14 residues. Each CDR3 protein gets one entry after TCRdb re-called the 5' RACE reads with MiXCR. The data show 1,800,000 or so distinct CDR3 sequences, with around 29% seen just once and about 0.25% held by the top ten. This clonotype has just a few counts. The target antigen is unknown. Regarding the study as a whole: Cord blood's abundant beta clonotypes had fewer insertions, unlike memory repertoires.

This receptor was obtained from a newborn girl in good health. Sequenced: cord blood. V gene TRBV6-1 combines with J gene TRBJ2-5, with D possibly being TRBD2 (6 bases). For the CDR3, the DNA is TGTGCCAGCAGTGATGGCAGGGAGGTAGAGACCCAGTACTTC. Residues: CASSDGREVETQYF.